Below are 30 T cell receptor beta chains sequenced from a single sample in a study of T cells in Graves' hyperthyroidism and ophthalmopathy. Amplification of TCR beta CDR3 regions used RNA as the template. First-round RT-PCR of the TCR CDR3 relied on the HTBI primer set. Using its own MiXCR run on the multiplex PCR reads, TCRdb lists one record per CDR3 protein. Of 250,000 to 350,000 distinct CDR3 sequences listed, approximately 17% are singletons. Source material: blood. Receptor source: a man aged 25-45 years with Graves' hyperthyroidism.

This clonotype was observed at least ten times. The chain employs TRBV12-3 or TRBV12-4 and TRBJ1-1; possible D gene TRBD1, 5 bases. This CDR3 comprises 13 residues. V was shortened by 2 bases and J by 3 bases, with 7 bases between the two germline ends. CDR3 protein: CASSLTGHTEAFF. In DNA, the CDR3 is TGTGCCAGCAGTTTAACGGGACACACTGAAGCTTTCTTT.

This clonotype has a handful of counts. V gene TRBV11-2 combines with J gene TRBJ1-1; no clear D gene. The CDR3 totals 15 residues. The V gene's germline CDR1 is SGHAT and CDR2 FQNNGV. Trimming took 2 bases from V and 1 from J, leaving 11 bases between them. The CDR3 loop reads CASSLSPGRNTEAFF. As DNA, the CDR3 is TGTGCCAGCAGCTTATCCCCCGGACGGAACACTGAAGCTTTCTTT.

This clonotype was detected only a few times. The chain employs TRBV24-1 and TRBJ2-2, with D possibly being TRBD2 (6 bases). Trimming shortened V by 1 base and J by 3 bases, and 11 bases separated the two germline ends. The CDR3 consists of 16 residues. Germline V gives CDR1 KGHDR, CDR2 SFDVKD. This CDR3 is CATSDFSGPDTGELFF. As DNA, the CDR3 is TGTGCCACCAGTGATTTTAGCGGCCCCGACACCGGGGAGCTGTTTTTT.

This clonotype was picked up many times. The gene calls are TRBV3-1 and TRBJ2-1; D call uncertain. Trimming pared 1 base from V and 4 bases from J, leaving 14 bases between. This CDR3 region has 16 residues. From germline, CDR1 is LGHDT and CDR2 YNNKEL (reference sequence). For the CDR3, the DNA is TGTGCCAGCAGCCAAGTATTGAAAGTTGGGTACAATGAGCAGTTCTTC. Its translation is CASSQVLKVGYNEQFF.

This clonotype was found many times. CDR3 DNA: TGCAGTGCTGGGGAGACTCTCGGGGCAGTATCCCCTCAGCCCCAGCATTTT. As protein: CSAGETLGAVSPQPQHF. This chain joins TRBV20-1 and TRBJ1-5; D perhaps matches TRBD1 (5 bases). CDR3 length: 17 amino acids. V shed 5 bases and J shed 6 bases, with 26 bases lying between them. Looked up from germline, CDR1 is DFQATT and CDR2 is SNEGSKA (reference sequence).

This clonotype was observed many times. The rearrangement joins TRBV18 to TRBJ2-1; no clear D. V was trimmed by 3 bases and J by 2 bases, leaving 14 bases between them. Germline V CDR1 and CDR2: KGHSH, LQKENI. CDR3 length: 16 amino acids. CDR3 in amino acids: CASSPSSHPAYNEQFF. CDR3 nucleotide sequence: TGTGCCAGCTCACCTTCTAGTCACCCAGCCTACAATGAGCAGTTCTTC. Full variable domain (outside the CDR3, taken from reference TRBV18 and TRBJ2-1): NAGVMQNPRHLVRRRGQEARLRCSPMKGHSHVYWYRQLPEEGLKFMVYLQKENIIDESGMPKERFSAEFPKEGPSILRIQQVVRGDSAAYFCASSPSSHPAYNEQFFGPGTRLTVL.

This clonotype has ten or more counts. V usage is TRBV24-1 and J usage is TRBJ2-7, with 7 bases matching TRBD1. The J segment lost 5 bases and the V segment lost 7 bases, leaving 4 bases of the junction unmatched. The length of the CDR3 is 12 residues. Germline CDR1 and CDR2: KGHDR and SFDVKD. The CDR3 bases are TGTGCCACCAGATTAGGACAGGACGAGCAGTACTTC. Protein product: CATRLGQDEQYF.

This clonotype was seen repeatedly, ten times or more. The CDR3: CASSSTLTSGSWNEQFF. DNA of the CDR3: TGTGCCAGCAGTTCTACATTGACTAGCGGGAGCTGGAATGAGCAGTTCTTC. V gene TRBV12-3 or TRBV12-4 combines with J gene TRBJ2-1, with TRBD2 matching over 12 bases. This CDR3 comprises 17 residues. The V gene end was trimmed by 4 bases and the J gene end by 7 bases; junction bases not matched to a gene: 11.

This clonotype was observed many times. The rearrangement links TRBV5-1 to TRBJ2-1; possibly TRBD1 for D (6 bases). V was pared by 7 bases and J by 5 bases, with 13 bases between. Germline V lookup: CDR1 SGHRS, CDR2 YFSETQ. The CDR3 runs 13 residues. CDR3 DNA: TGCGCCAGCGCTAGAGGGGGACACAATGAGCAGTTCTTC. Translated, it gives CASARGGHNEQFF. The full variable domain, rest sourced from reference TRBV5-1 and TRBJ2-1, is KAGVTQTPRYLIKTRGQQVTLSCSPISGHRSVSWYQQTPGQGLQFLFEYFSETQRNKGNFPGRFSGRQFSNSRSEMNVSTLELGDSALYLCASARGGHNEQFFGPGTRLTVL.

This rearrangement joins TRBV2 to TRBJ1-3; the D gene is possibly TRBD1 (5 bases). Germline CDR1 reads SNHLY; CDR2 reads FYNNEI. Trimming left V 5 bases short and J 2 bases short, with 13 bases between. This CDR3 is 15 amino acids long. CDR3 nucleotide sequence: TGTGCCAGCAGTTTCACCGGGACGCCTGGAAACACCATATATTTT. Translation: CASSFTGTPGNTIYF.

In this sample, this clonotype turned up many times. The chain joins TRBV4-1 to TRBJ2-2; weak D call: TRBD2 (5 bases). V was clipped by 2 bases and J by 2 bases, with 12 bases between them. Germline V lookup: CDR1 MGHRA, CDR2 YSYEKL. The CDR3 is made up of 16 amino acids. CDR3 sequence (DNA): TGCGCCAGCAGCCAATTGAGCGGACCAAACACCGGGGAGCTGTTTTTT. Protein sequence: CASSQLSGPNTGELFF.

A few counts support this clonotype. The chain couples TRBV29-1 to TRBJ1-2; D call uncertain. Trimming removed 8 bases from V and 4 bases from J, with 11 bases in between. Germline V gives CDR1 SQVTM, CDR2 ANQGSEA. CDR3 length: 11 residues. The CDR3 DNA reads TGCAGCCTCTCCCATACCTATGGCTACACCTTC. This codes for CSLSHTYGYTF. The entire variable domain, with the rest obtained from reference TRBV29-1 and TRBJ1-2, is as follows: SAVISQKPSRDICQRGTSLTIQCQVDSQVTMMFWYRQQPGQSLTLIATANQGSEATYESGFVIDKFPISRPNLTFSTLTVSNMSPEDSSIYLCSLSHTYGYTFGSGTRLTVV.

This clonotype has ten or more counts. This sequence joins TRBV12-3 or TRBV12-4 and TRBJ2-7; D uncertain. The CDR3 is made up of 15 amino acids. V was clipped by 5 bases and J by 0 bases, with 14 bases between them. CDR3 nucleotides: TGTGCCAGCAGTAAACCCCCCGACGCCTCCTACGAGCAGTACTTC. Translated: CASSKPPDASYEQYF.

This clonotype was seen many times. This rearrangement joins TRBV5-4 to TRBJ1-6, with a possible D match to TRBD1 (5 bases). V was shortened by 5 bases and J by 5 bases, with 11 bases between the two germline ends. CDR3 size: 14 residues. Germline lookup yields CDR1 SGHNT and CDR2 YYREEE (reference sequence). The CDR3 bases are TGTGCCAGCAGAAATGGGGGGGATAATTCACCCCTCCACTTT. Translation gives CASRNGGDNSPLHF.

This clonotype occurred a few times. The chain couples TRBV6-5 to TRBJ1-4, with D perhaps matching TRBD1 (5 bases). Looked up from germline, CDR1 is MNHEY and CDR2 is SVGAGI. The CDR3 contains 14 residues. Trimming cost V 2 bases and J 10 bases, with 14 bases left between them. In DNA form, the CDR3 reads TGTGCCAGCAGTTACGGGGAAGGGGACGGAAAACTGTTTTTT. Its protein is CASSYGEGDGKLFF.

J is TRBJ2-5 and V is TRBV25-1; either TRBD1 or TRBD2 may supply D (5 bases each). The CDR3 sequence is 14 residues long. The germline V gene has CDR1 MGHDK and CDR2 SYGVNS. With 6 bases removed from V and 3 bases from J, the gap between germline ends came to 14 bases. CDR3 nucleotide sequence: TGTGCCAGCAGCGCCGGGGCCGGGAAAGAGACCCAGTACTTC. Encoded protein: CASSAGAGKETQYF.

This clonotype was recorded a few times. The V gene is TRBV28, the J gene TRBJ1-5; TRBD1 matches 11 bases. The CDR3 is 15 residues long. Germline loops: CDR1 MDHEN, CDR2 SYDVKM. With V trimmed by 4 bases and J by 4 bases, 3 bases remained unmatched. The DNA of the CDR3 is TGTGCCAGCAGTTCCGGGACAGGGGGTAATCAGCCCCAGCATTTT. This translates into CASSSGTGGNQPQHF.

This clonotype was detected many times. The chain has TRBV27 and TRBJ2-7; maybe TRBD2 (6 bases). Germline assignment: CDR1 MNHEY and CDR2 SMNVEV (reference sequence). This CDR3 contains 17 residues. Trimming stripped 5 bases from V and 5 bases from J, with 25 bases between. The CDR3 nucleotides are TGTGCCAGCAGTGACGGAGGAACGGGACTGTTCGACCACGAGCAGTACTTC. Its protein product is CASSDGGTGLFDHEQYF.

This clonotype was seen ten or more times. The rearrangement joins TRBV5-1 to TRBJ2-7, with D perhaps matching TRBD1 (6 bases). The CDR3 is made up of 16 amino acids. Germline CDR1 SGHRS, CDR2 YFSETQ. The V end was cut by 1 base, the J end by 7 bases, with 21 bases between. DNA for the CDR3: TGCGCCAGCAGCTTGTATCCTCAAGTGGGGGCGGATGAGCAGTACTTC. Residues: CASSLYPQVGADEQYF.

This clonotype was picked up a small number of times. This chain links TRBV5-1 with TRBJ1-5; perhaps TRBD1 as D (5 bases). The CDR3 runs 13 residues. V was cut by 3 bases and J by 4 bases, with 8 bases left in between. Looked up from germline, CDR1 is SGHRS and CDR2 is YFSETQ. Written as DNA, the CDR3 is TGCGCCAGCAGCTCGGCAGGGAATCAGCCCCAGCATTTT. It encodes CASSSAGNQPQHF.

This clonotype was counted at least ten times. The genes are TRBV11-2 and TRBJ2-3; D ambiguous. Trimming took off 3 bases at V and 7 bases at J, with 2 bases between the two ends. The V gene's germline CDR1 is SGHAT and CDR2 FQNNGV. The CDR3 length is 10 residues. CDR3 sequence: CASSFHTQYF. The CDR3 nucleotides are TGTGCCAGCAGCTTCCATACGCAGTATTTT.

This clonotype occurred a few times. The chain recombines TRBV6-1 with TRBJ2-7, with 7 bases lining up with TRBD2. The CDR3 length is 21 residues. J lost 1 base, V lost 5 bases, and 26 bases had no gene match. CDR1 MNHNS and CDR2 SASEGT come from the germline V gene. The CDR3 nucleotides are TGTGCCAGCAGTTCCCAAACCTATGCGGGCGGGAGAAAGAGTAGGTCCTACGAGCAGTACTTC. It is translated as CASSSQTYAGGRKSRSYEQYF.

This clonotype was detected a few times. The rearrangement links TRBV30 to TRBJ1-3; no definite D call. The length of the CDR3 is 14 residues. The V and J ends lost 0 bases and 4 bases respectively, with 10 bases between them. Germline CDR1 GTSNPN, CDR2 SVGIG (reference sequence). CDR3 DNA: TGTGCCTGGAGTGTAGGGTCAGCCGGAAACACCATATATTTT. It codes for CAWSVGSAGNTIYF. The full variable domain, its missing parts supplied by reference TRBV30 and TRBJ1-3, is SQTIHQWPATLVQPVGSPLSLECTVEGTSNPNLYWYRQAAGRGLQLLFYSVGIGQISSEVPQNLSASRPQDRQFILSSKKLLLSDSGFYLCAWSVGSAGNTIYFGEGSWLTVV.

The table lists this clonotype with a few counts. This chain links TRBV18 with TRBJ2-3; D call uncertain. V lost 0 bases and J 0 bases, leaving 7 bases between the germline ends. The CDR3 loop spans 15 amino acids. CDR1 is KGHSH, CDR2 LQKENI, per germline. The CDR3 protein is CASSPPSLSTDTQYF. The CDR3, as DNA: TGTGCCAGCTCACCACCCTCTTTGAGCACAGATACGCAGTATTTT.

This chain links TRBV9 with TRBJ1-4, with 7 bases matching TRBD1. This CDR3 is built from 14 residues. CDR1 is SGDLS and CDR2 is YYNGEE in the germline V gene. The trim removed 3 bases at V and 5 bases at J, leaving 4 bases unmatched. CDR3 DNA sequence: TGTGCCAGCAGCGCGGGACAGCTGAATGAAAAACTGTTTTTT. Protein sequence: CASSAGQLNEKLFF.

At least ten counts were recorded for this clonotype. V gene TRBV7-3 combines with J gene TRBJ2-3; the D gene is possibly TRBD2 (5 bases). The CDR3 is 16 amino acids. V was cut by 2 bases and J by 1 base, with 13 bases left in between. Germline-derived CDR1 and CDR2 are SGHTA and FQGTGA. CDR3 DNA: TGTGCCAGCAGCTTACCCTCGGGTAGCGGCACAGATACGCAGTATTTT. This codes for CASSLPSGSGTDTQYF. Full variable domain (remainder filled in from reference TRBV7-3 and TRBJ2-3): GAGVSQTPSNKVTEKGKYVELRCDPISGHTALYWYRQSLGQGPEFLIYFQGTGAADDSGLPNDRFFAVRPEGSVSTLKIQRTERGDSAVYLCASSLPSGSGTDTQYFGPGTRLTVL.

The sample holds many counts of this clonotype. The rearrangement joins TRBV3-1 to TRBJ1-2; possible D gene TRBD1, 5 bases. Germline-derived CDR1 and CDR2 are LGHDT and YNNKEL (reference sequence). CDR3 length: 14 amino acids. The ends were cut back, 4 bases at V and 8 bases at J, with 17 bases in the middle. The CDR3 sequence is CASSPRGAPNGYTF. The CDR3 coding sequence is TGTGCCAGCAGCCCCCGAGGGGCCCCTAACGGCTACACCTTC.

This clonotype was recorded a few times. The V and J genes are TRBV7-9 and TRBJ1-1, with D tentatively TRBD1 (6 bases). The germline V gene encodes CDR1 SEHNR and CDR2 FQNEAQ (reference sequence). CDR3 length equals 18 residues. V lost 3 bases, J lost 0 bases, and 20 bases lay in between. The CDR3 DNA sequence: TGTGCCAGCAGCTTTGGACACCGGGACAAATTATTGAACACTGAAGCTTTCTTT. Encoded protein: CASSFGHRDKLLNTEAFF.

The J gene is TRBJ2-6, the V gene TRBV4-2; tentative D call: TRBD1 (6 bases). Germline V gives CDR1 LGHNA, CDR2 YNFKEQ. The CDR3 has 20 amino acids. The V end was cut by 0 bases, the J end by 0 bases, with 18 bases between. The CDR3: CASSQEGWGQIISGANVLTF. Here the CDR3 DNA reads TGTGCCAGCAGCCAAGAGGGGTGGGGACAAATAATCTCTGGGGCCAACGTCCTGACTTTC.

Many counts were recorded for this clonotype. The chain is built from TRBV5-1 and TRBJ2-7; weak D call: TRBD2 (5 bases). Germline V CDR1 and CDR2: SGHRS, YFSETQ. With 4 bases removed from V and 1 base from J, the gap between germline ends came to 12 bases. The CDR3 sequence is 14 residues long. CDR3 DNA: TGCGCCAGCAGCCTAATGACTAATTCCTACGAGCAGTACTTC. This sequence encodes CASSLMTNSYEQYF.